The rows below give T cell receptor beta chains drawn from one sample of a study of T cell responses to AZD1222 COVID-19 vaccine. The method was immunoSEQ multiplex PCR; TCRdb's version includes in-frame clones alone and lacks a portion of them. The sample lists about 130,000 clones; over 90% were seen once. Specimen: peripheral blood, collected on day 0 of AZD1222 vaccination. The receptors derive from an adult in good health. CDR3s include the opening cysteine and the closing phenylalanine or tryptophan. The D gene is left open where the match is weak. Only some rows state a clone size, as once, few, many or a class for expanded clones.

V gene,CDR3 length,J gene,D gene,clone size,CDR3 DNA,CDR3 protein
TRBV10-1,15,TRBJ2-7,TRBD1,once,TGCGCCAGCAGTGCGGGGACAGGAGCCTCCTACGAGCAGTACTTC,CASSAGTGASYEQYF
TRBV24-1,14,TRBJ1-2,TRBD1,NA,TGTGCCACCAGTGACAAACAGGGGCACGGTGGCTACACCTTC,CATSDKQGHGGYTF
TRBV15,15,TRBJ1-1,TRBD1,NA,TGTGCCACCAGCAGCCTGACAGGGGGCGTCGCTGAAGCTTTCTTT,CATSSLTGGVAEAFF
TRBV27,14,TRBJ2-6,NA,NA,TGTGCCAGCAGTTGGCAGCCTGGGGCCAACGTCCTGACTTTC,CASSWQPGANVLTF
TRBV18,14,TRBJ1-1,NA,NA,TGTGCCAGCTCACCTCAGGGGTTTTCCACTGAAGCTTTCTTT,CASSPQGFSTEAFF
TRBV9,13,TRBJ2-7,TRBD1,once,TGTGCCAGCGGGACAGGCTTCTCCTACGAGCAGTACTTC,CASGTGFSYEQYF
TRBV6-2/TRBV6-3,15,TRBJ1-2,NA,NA,TGTGCCAGCAGTTATAAGGGGACACCTAACTATGGCTACACCTTC,CASSYKGTPNYGYTF
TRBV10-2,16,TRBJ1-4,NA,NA,TGCGCCAGCAGTGAGAGGGACTACCTACAGGATGAAAAACTGTTTTTT,CASSERDYLQDEKLFF
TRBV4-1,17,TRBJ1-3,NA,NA,TGCGCCAGCAGCCAAGGGGGGACATATATCTCTGGAAACACCATATATTTT,CASSQGGTYISGNTIYF
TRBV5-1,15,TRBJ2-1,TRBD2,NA,TGCGCCAGCACCCCGACTAGCGGGGGGCAGGATGAGCAGTTCTTC,CASTPTSGGQDEQFF
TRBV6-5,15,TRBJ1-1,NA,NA,TGTGCCAGCAGTTACTCGATATACGGGGCTTCTGAAGCTTTCTTT,CASSYSIYGASEAFF
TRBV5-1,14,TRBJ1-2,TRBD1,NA,TGCGCCAGCAGCTTCGGACAGGCGGGAGATGGCTACACCTTC,CASSFGQAGDGYTF
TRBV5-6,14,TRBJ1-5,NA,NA,TGTGCCAGCAGCTTGTGGGGGATTCGTCAGCCCCAGCATTTT,CASSLWGIRQPQHF
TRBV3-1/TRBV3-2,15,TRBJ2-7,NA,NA,TGTGCCAGCAGCGCTGACAGTAAGGCCGAGTACGAGCAGTACTTC,CASSADSKAEYEQYF
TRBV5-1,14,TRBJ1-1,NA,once,TGCGCCAGCAGTGGGCCAGGGGAAAACACTGAAGCTTTCTTT,CASSGPGENTEAFF
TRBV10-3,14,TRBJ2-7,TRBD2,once,TGTGCCATCAGTGGGACTAGCGGGGTCTACGAGCAGTACTTC,CAISGTSGVYEQYF
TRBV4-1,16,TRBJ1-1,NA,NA,TGCGCCAGCAGCCAAAGGGTGCTCTCGCAGAACACTGAAGCTTTCTTT,CASSQRVLSQNTEAFF
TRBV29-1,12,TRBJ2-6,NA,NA,TGCAGCGTTGAAGGGGGGGCCAACGTCCTGACTTTC,CSVEGGANVLTF
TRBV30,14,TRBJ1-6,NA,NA,TGTGCCTGGAGTCCGTTGGGTGGTAATTCACCCCTCCACTTT,CAWSPLGGNSPLHF
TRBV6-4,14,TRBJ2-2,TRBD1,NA,TGTGCCAGCGCCGGGACAGGGAACACCGGGGAGCTGTTTTTT,CASAGTGNTGELFF
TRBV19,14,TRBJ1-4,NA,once,TGTGCCAGTAGCGCCCAGCCAACTAATGAAAAACTGTTTTTT,CASSAQPTNEKLFF
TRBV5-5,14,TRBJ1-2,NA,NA,TGTGCCAGCAGCTTCCGACAGCCTAACTATGGCTACACCTTC,CASSFRQPNYGYTF
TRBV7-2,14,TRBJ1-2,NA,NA,TGTGCCAGCAGCTTGAAAACCAGGGAGGATGGCTACACCTTC,CASSLKTREDGYTF
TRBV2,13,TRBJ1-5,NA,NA,TGTGCCAGCAGTGAGACACCCAATCAGCCCCAGCATTTT,CASSETPNQPQHF
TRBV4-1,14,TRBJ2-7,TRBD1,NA,TGCGCCAGCAGCCTCCCGGGACAGGTGTACGAGCAGTACTTC,CASSLPGQVYEQYF
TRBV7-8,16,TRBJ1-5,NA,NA,TGTGCCAGCAGCCCAGGCCACAGGACTCGCTTTCAGCCCCAGCATTTT,CASSPGHRTRFQPQHF
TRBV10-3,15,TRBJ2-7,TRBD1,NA,TGTGCCATCAGTGAACAGGGGCCCAGCTCCTACGAGCAGTACTTC,CAISEQGPSSYEQYF
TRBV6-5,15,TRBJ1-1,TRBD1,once,TGTGCCAGCAGTTACGAGGACAGGGGTAACACTGAAGCTTTCTTT,CASSYEDRGNTEAFF
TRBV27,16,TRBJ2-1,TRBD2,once,TGTGCCAGCAGGCTAGCGGGGGGGCCAATCTACAATGAGCAGTTCTTC,CASRLAGGPIYNEQFF
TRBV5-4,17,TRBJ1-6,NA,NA,TGTGCCAGCAGCTTGGGACCTTTGAGCTCCTATAATTCACCCCTCCACTTT,CASSLGPLSSYNSPLHF
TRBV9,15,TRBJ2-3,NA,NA,TGTGCCAGCAGCGTAGGGGTAGCTAGCACAGATACGCAGTATTTT,CASSVGVASTDTQYF
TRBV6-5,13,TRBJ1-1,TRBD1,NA,TGTGCCAGCAGTTACCGGGACAGGGGTTCTGCTTTCTTT,CASSYRDRGSAFF
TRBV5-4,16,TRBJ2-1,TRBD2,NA,TGTGCCAGCAGGCCGGGGGGACCTTACCCCTACAATGAGCAGTTCTTC,CASRPGGPYPYNEQFF
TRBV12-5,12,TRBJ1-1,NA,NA,TGTGCTAGTGGTCTCCATTTGGGTGAAGCTTTCTTT,CASGLHLGEAFF
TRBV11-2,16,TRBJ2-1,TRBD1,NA,TGTGCCAGCAGCGTGAACAGGGGGAACTCCTACAATGAGCAGTTCTTC,CASSVNRGNSYNEQFF
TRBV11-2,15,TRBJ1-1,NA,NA,TGTGCCAGCAGCCTTGCACAGTCTAGAGGCACTGAAGCTTTCTTT,CASSLAQSRGTEAFF
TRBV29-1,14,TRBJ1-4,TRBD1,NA,TGCAGCGTCTACGACAGGGGGCGCCGTGAAAAACTGTTTTTT,CSVYDRGRREKLFF